There are many counts of the clone carrying this T cell receptor beta chain. This record comes from a study of blood T cell repertoires in COVID-19. At the level of the study: From T cells, B-cell-depleted T cells, or PBMCs came the material, which was cDNA or gDNA.

CDR3 length: 15 residues. Looked up from germline, CDR1 is SGDLS and CDR2 is YYNGEE. With 0 bases removed from V and 1 base from J, the gap between germline ends came to 10 bases. Here immunoSEQ multiplex PCR was the method, and the copy in TCRdb shows in-frame clones only, minus some. The data show approximately 260,000 clones, over 80% seen once. The rearrangement uses TRBV9 and TRBJ1-1; D is uncertain. This clonotype was obtained from a woman aged 40-49 years with acute or convalescent COVID-19. Sequencing used peripheral blood. The CDR3 protein is CASSVGPGRNTEAFF. The CDR3 DNA follows: TGTGCCAGCAGCGTAGGCCCGGGGAGGAACACTGAAGCTTTCTTT.